This T cell receptor beta chain emerged from a study of blood T cells in healthy people across ages. Study-wide findings and caveats: Unknown CMV status may confound age-related changes in expanded clones.

A J-beta primer mix and a sample-barcoded 5' primer were used in a second PCR of roughly 7 to 12 cycles. TCRdb independently ran MiXCR on the 5' RACE reads; one entry per CDR3 protein. The table shows about 800,000 distinct CDR3 sequences, with more than 20% occurring only once. As to this clonotype: Antigen: not known. At one of its ends the junction is not consistent with the germline gene, which may arise from a read error.

The sample was also linked to a second study, of T cells of mothers and their children.

The TCR comes from a boy aged 10-17 years in good health. Sequenced: blood.

The CDR3 DNA follows: TGCGCCAACAGCCAAGATCCTCGTGAGGGGAAACTGTTTTTT. Residues: CANSQDPREGKLFF. The chain has TRBV4-3 and TRBJ1-4; possible D gene TRBD1, 5 bases. This CDR3 spans 14 amino acids. Germline CDR1 LGHNA, CDR2 YSLEER.